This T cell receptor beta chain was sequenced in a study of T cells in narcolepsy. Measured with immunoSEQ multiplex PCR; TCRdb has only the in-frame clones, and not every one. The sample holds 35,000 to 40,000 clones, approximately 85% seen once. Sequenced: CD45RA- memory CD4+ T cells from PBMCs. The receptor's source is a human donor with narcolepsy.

CDR3 in amino acids: CASSILQGAGETQYF. The DNA of the CDR3 is TGTGCCAGCAGTATCCTACAGGGGGCGGGAGAGACCCAGTACTTC. This rearrangement joins TRBV27 to TRBJ2-5; the match to TRBD1 covers 9 bases. There are 15 residues in the CDR3. Per the germline V gene, CDR1 is MNHEY and CDR2 is SMNVEV (reference sequence). The J segment lost 4 bases and the V segment lost 5 bases, leaving 8 bases of the junction unmatched.